These 6 T cell receptor beta chains were all obtained from the same sample, sequenced in a study of OX40 agonist ivuxolimab in advanced cancers. The repertoire was sequenced with immunoSEQ multiplex PCR; TCRdb's copy has only in-frame clones and lacks some. This table has 30,000 to 45,000 clones, 88% appearing once. Source: CD4+ or CD8+ T cells sorted from blood, taken in a trial of the OX40 agonist ivuxolimab. The receptor set was obtained from an adult with an advanced solid tumor such as melanoma, head and neck, liver or kidney cancer.

This chain connects TRBV11-2 to TRBJ2-7; the D gene is possibly TRBD2 (5 bases). Per germline, CDR1 SGHAT and CDR2 FQNNGV. CDR3 size: 15 residues. The V end lost 5 bases, the J end lost 1 base, and 15 bases lay between the germline ends. DNA of the CDR3: TGTGCCAGCAGCCCGAGGCGAGCGGAATCCTACGAGCAGTACTTC. Translation gives CASSPRRAESYEQYF.

The chain links TRBV10-3 to TRBJ1-1, with unresolved D. Trimming took 3 bases from V and 6 from J, leaving 11 bases between them. The CDR3 runs to 13 residues. Germline-derived CDR1 and CDR2 are ENHRY and SYGVKD. The CDR3 region is CAISDRVGAEAFF. The CDR3 DNA is TGTGCCATCAGTGATAGGGTTGGGGCTGAAGCTTTCTTT.

The V call is TRBV2, the J call TRBJ2-7; D remains ambiguous. The CDR3 runs to 14 residues. Germline V gene lookup returns CDR1 SNHLY and CDR2 FYNNEI. V was cut by 3 bases and J by 3 bases, with 12 bases left in between. In DNA, the CDR3 is TGTGCCAGCAGTGAGGCCGCCTTTATCTACGAGCAGTACTTC. The encoded protein is CASSEAAFIYEQYF.

J is TRBJ2-5 and V is TRBV27, with 12 bases identical to TRBD2. In germline, CDR1 is MNHEY, CDR2 SMNVEV (reference sequence). This CDR3 is 17 amino acids long. The V segment lost 3 bases and the J segment 2 bases; nucleotides outside the gene matches: 7. Here the CDR3 DNA reads TGTGCCAGCAGTTTCCTAGCGGGAGGGCTCGGGCAAGAGACCCAGTACTTC. Translating gives CASSFLAGGLGQETQYF.

This clone was counted only a few times. The chain carries TRBV7-2 and TRBJ1-1; D not certain. CDR3 size: 12 residues. Germline values: CDR1 SGHTA, CDR2 FQGNSA. Trimming stripped 7 bases from V and 7 bases from J, with 13 bases between. In DNA, the CDR3 is TGTGCCAGCAACGAAGCAGGCGGTGAAGCTTTCTTT. Its translation: CASNEAGGEAFF. Drawing the rest from reference TRBV7-2 and TRBJ1-1, the complete variable domain is GAGVSQSPSNKVTEKGKDVELRCDPISGHTALYWYRQSLGQGLEFLIYFQGNSAPDKSGLPSDRFSAERTGGSVSTLTIQRTQQEDSAVYLCASNEAGGEAFFGQGTRLTVV.

This chain links TRBV7-9 with TRBJ2-2; 8 bases fit TRBD1. J was trimmed by 3 bases and V by 5 bases; bases with no gene match: 5. The CDR3 is made up of 15 amino acids. CDR1 is SEHNR and CDR2 is FQNEAQ in the germline V gene (reference sequence). The CDR3 region is CASSRQGWDTGELFF. CDR3 coding DNA: TGTGCCAGCAGCCGACAGGGGTGGGACACCGGGGAGCTGTTTTTT.